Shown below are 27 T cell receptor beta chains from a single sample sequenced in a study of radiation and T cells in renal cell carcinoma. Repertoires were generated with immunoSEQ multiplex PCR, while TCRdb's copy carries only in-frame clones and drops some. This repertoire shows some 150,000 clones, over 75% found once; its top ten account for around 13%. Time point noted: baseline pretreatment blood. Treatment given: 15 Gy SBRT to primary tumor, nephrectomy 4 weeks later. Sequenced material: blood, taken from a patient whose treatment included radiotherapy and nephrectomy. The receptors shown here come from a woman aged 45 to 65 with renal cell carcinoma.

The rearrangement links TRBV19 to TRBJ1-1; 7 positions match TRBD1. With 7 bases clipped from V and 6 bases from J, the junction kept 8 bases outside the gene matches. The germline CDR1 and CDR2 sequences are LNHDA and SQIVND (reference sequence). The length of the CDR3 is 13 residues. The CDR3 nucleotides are TGTGCCAGTACTTGGGACAGCCGGTCTGAAGCTTTCTTT. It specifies CASTWDSRSEAFF.

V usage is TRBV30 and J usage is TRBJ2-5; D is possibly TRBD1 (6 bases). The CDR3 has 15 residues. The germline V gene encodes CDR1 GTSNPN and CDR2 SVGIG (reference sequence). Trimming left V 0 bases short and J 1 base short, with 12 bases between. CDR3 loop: CAWSVQGRPQETQYF. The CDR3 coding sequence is TGTGCCTGGAGTGTACAGGGCAGGCCCCAAGAGACCCAGTACTTC.

CDR3: CASSLSGEIGELFF. The CDR3 nucleotides are TGTGCCAGCAGCTTATCGGGGGAAATCGGGGAGCTGTTTTTT. The V gene is TRBV7-2, the J gene TRBJ2-2, with D possibly TRBD2 on 6 matching bases. Germline V lookup: CDR1 SGHTA, CDR2 FQGNSA. The length of the CDR3 is 14 residues. Trimming cost V 2 bases and J 7 bases, with 11 bases left between them.

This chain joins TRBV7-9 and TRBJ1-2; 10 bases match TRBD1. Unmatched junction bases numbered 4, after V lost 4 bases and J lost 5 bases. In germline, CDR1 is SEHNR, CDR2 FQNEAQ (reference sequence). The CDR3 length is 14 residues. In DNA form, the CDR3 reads TGTGCCAGCAGCTCCGGGACAGGGGCATATGGCTACACCTTC. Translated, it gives CASSSGTGAYGYTF. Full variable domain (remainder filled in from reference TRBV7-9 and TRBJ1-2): DTGVSQNPRHKITKRGQNVTFRCDPISEHNRLYWYRQTLGQGPEFLTYFQNEAQLEKSRLLSDRFSAERPKGSFSTLEIQRTEQGDSAMYLCASSSGTGAYGYTFGSGTRLTVV.

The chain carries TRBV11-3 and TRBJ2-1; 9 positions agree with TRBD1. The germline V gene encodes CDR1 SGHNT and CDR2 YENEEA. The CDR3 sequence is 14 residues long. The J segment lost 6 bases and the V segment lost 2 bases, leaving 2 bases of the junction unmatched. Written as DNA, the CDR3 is TGTGCCAGCAGCTTAATGGGACAGGGCAATGAGCAGTTCTTC. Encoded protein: CASSLMGQGNEQFF.

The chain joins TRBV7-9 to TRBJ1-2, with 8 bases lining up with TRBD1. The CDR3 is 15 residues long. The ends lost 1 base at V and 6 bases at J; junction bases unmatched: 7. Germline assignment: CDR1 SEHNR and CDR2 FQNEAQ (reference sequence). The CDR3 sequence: CASSLDWTGKDGYTF. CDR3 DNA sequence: TGTGCCAGCAGCTTAGATTGGACAGGGAAAGATGGCTACACCTTC.

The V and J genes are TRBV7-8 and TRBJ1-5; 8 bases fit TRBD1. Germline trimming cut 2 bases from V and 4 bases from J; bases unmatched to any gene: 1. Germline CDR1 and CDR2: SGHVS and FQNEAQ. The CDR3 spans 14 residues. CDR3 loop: CASSLNRGNQPQHF. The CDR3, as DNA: TGTGCCAGCAGCTTAAACAGGGGGAATCAGCCCCAGCATTTT.

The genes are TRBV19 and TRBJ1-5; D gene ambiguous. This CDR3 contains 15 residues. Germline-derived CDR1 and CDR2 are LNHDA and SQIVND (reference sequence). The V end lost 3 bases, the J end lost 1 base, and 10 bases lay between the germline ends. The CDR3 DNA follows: TGTGCCAGTAGTATTTACGGGGAAAGCAATCAGCCCCAGCATTTT. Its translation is CASSIYGESNQPQHF.

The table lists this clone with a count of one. CDR3 sequence reads: CASSFQAGGPSGELFF. The CDR3, as DNA: TGTGCCAGCAGCTTCCAAGCGGGGGGGCCGAGCGGGGAGCTGTTTTTT. J is TRBJ2-2 and V is TRBV7-9; 10 nucleotides match TRBD2. V shed 3 bases and J 7 bases; nucleotides not matched to a gene: 8. Germline lookup yields CDR1 SEHNR and CDR2 FQNEAQ (reference sequence). This CDR3 is built from 16 residues.

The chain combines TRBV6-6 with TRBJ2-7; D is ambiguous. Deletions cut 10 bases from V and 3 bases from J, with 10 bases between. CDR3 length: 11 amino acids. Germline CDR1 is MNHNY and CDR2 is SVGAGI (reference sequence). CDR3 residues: CATLRDYEQYF. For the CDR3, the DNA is TGTGCCACACTTAGGGACTACGAGCAGTACTTC.

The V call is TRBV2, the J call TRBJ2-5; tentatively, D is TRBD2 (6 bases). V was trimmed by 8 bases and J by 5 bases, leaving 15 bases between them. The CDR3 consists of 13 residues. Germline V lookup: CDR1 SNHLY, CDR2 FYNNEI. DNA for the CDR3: TGTGCCAGCGGTTGGGCCGCGGGGGAGACCCAGTACTTC. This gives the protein CASGWAAGETQYF.

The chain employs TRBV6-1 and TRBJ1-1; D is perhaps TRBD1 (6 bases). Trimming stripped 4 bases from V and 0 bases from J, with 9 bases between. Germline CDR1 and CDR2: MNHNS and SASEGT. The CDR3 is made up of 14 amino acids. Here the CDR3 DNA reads TGTGCCAGCAGTGCGACAGGACTGAACACTGAAGCTTTCTTT. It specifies CASSATGLNTEAFF.

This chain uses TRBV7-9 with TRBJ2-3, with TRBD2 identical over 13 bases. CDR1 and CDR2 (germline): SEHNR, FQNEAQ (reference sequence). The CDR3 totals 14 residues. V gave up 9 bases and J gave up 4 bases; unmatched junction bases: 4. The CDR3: CASTLAGGPDTQYF. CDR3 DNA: TGTGCCAGTACACTAGCGGGGGGGCCAGATACGCAGTATTTT.

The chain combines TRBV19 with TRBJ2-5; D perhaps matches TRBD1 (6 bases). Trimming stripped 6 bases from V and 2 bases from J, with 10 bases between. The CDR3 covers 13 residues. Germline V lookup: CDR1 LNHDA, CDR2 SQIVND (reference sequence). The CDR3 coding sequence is TGTGCCAGTAGGCGAACAGGGCAAGAGACCCAGTACTTC. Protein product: CASRRTGQETQYF.

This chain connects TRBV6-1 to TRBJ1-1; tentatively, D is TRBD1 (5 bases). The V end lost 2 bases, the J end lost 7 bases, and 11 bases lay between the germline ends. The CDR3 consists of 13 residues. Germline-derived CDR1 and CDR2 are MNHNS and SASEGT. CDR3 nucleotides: TGTGCCAGCAGTGAAACAGGTGGGTTTGAAGCTTTCTTT. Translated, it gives CASSETGGFEAFF.

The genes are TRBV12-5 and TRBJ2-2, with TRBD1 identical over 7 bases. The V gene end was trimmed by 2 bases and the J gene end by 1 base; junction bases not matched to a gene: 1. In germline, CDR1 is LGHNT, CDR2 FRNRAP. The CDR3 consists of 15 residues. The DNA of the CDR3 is TGTGCTAGTGGTTTGCGACAGGGGAACACCGGGGAGCTGTTTTTT. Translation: CASGLRQGNTGELFF.

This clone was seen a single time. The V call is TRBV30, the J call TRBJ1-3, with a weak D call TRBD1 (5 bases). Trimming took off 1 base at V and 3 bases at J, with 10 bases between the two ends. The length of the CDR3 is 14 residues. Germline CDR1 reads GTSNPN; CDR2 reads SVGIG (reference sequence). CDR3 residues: CAWSAAGLGNTIYF. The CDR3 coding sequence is TGTGCCTGGAGTGCGGCAGGGCTTGGAAACACCATATATTTT.

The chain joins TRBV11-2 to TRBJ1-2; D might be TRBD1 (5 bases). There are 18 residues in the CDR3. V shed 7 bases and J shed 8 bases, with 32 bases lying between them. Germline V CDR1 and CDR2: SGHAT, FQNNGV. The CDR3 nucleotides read TGTGCCAGCACCAAACTTAAGCTTAAAACAAATGGGGCGGAGGGCTACACCTTC. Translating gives CASTKLKLKTNGAEGYTF.

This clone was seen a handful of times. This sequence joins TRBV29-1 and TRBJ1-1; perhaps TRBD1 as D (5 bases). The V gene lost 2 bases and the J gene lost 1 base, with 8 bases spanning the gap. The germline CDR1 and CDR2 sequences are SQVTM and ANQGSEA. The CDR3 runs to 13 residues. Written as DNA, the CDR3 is TGCAGCGTTGAACGGCAGGGGAACACTGAAGCTTTCTTT. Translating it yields CSVERQGNTEAFF.

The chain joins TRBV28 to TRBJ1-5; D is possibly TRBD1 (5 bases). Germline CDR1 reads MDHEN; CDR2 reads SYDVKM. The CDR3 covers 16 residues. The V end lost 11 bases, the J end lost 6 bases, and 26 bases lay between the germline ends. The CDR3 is CAVKGGHRTGGQPQHF. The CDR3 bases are TGTGCCGTAAAAGGAGGCCACAGGACCGGAGGTCAGCCCCAGCATTTT.

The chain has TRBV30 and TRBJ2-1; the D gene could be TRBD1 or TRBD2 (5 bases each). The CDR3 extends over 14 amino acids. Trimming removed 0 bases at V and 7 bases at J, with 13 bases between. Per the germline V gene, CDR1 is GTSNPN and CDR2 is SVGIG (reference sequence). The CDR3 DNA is TGTGCCTGGAGTGTAAAGGGGAGCTCGAATGAGCAGTTCTTC. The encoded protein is CAWSVKGSSNEQFF. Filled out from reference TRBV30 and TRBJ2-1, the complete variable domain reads SQTIHQWPATLVQPVGSPLSLECTVEGTSNPNLYWYRQAAGRGLQLLFYSVGIGQISSEVPQNLSASRPQDRQFILSSKKLLLSDSGFYLCAWSVKGSSNEQFFGPGTRLTVL.

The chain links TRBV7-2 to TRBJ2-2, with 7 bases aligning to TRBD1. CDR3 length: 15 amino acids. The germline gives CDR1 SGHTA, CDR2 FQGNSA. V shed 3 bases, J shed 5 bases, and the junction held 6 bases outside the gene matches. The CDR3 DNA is TGTGCCAGCAGCTTCGCCTCAGGGGGTACCGGGGAGCTGTTTTTT. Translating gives CASSFASGGTGELFF.

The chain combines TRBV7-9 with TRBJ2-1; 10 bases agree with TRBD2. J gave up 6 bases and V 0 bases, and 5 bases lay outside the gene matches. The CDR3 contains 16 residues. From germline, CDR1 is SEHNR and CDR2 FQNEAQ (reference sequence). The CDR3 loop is CASSLAGLAPSNEQFF. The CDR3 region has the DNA TGTGCCAGCAGCTTAGCGGGACTAGCGCCCTCCAATGAGCAGTTCTTC.

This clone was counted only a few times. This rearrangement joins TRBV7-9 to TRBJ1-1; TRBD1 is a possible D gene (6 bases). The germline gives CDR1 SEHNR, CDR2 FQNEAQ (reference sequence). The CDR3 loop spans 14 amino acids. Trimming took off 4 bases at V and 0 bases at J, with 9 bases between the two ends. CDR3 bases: TGTGCCAGCAGCTACGGGGGGCTGAACACTGAAGCTTTCTTT. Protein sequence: CASSYGGLNTEAFF.

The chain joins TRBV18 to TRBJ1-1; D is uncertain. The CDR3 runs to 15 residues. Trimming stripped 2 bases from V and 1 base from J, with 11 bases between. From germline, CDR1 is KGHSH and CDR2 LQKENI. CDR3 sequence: CASSPLGVGNTEAFF. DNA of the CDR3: TGTGCCAGCTCACCATTAGGAGTGGGGAACACTGAAGCTTTCTTT.

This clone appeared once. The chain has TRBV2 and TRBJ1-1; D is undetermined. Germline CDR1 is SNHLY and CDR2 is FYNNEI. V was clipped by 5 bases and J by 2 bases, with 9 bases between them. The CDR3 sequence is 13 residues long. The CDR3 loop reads CASSYEGNTEAFF. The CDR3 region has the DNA TGTGCCAGCAGTTACGAGGGAAACACTGAAGCTTTCTTT.

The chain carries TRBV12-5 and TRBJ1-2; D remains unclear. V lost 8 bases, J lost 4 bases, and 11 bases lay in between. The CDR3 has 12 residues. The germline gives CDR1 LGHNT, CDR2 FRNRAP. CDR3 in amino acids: CASSWSVYGYTF. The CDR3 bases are TGTGCTAGTTCCTGGAGCGTCTATGGCTACACCTTC.